This section outlines one T cell receptor (beta chain) sequence together with its context. Its antigen specificity is not known. The input lacks base qualities; no much larger clone sits a single base away. The data originate from a study of beta chain features in type 1 diabetes (dated 2018 in TCRdb). General notes on the study: No differences in mean age, gender distribution, total cell number or subset yield were found between patients and healthy donors. A total of over 95,000,000 sorted cells were examined across all samples, and RNA yield correlated strongly with the number of cells per subset. In the study, recently diagnosed type 1 diabetes patients and matched healthy donors were compared on the TCRB repertoires of their sorted circulating CD4+ T cell subsets. Regulatory and stem cell-like memory subsets were obtained from only 8 patients and roughly 8 healthy donors, while naive and central memory subsets were obtained from all 30 or so donors.

The entire isolated RNA was reverse transcribed using the High Capacity cDNA Reverse Transcription Kit, and thus expressed TCRB transcripts were sequenced. Naive, central memory and regulatory T cell samples underwent deep immunoSEQ sequencing, averaging around 4 million total reads per sample. Sorted cells were lysed in RLT buffer and RNA was extracted with DNase-treated RNeasy Micro or Mini kits, depending on cell number. Each cell subset was processed separately to prevent cross-contamination, with patient and healthy donor samples processed together. The immunoSEQ multiplex PCR was used to amplify TCRB sequences from cDNA, yielding 87-bp fragments that span the CDR3 region. Amplicons were sequenced on the Illumina HiSeq platform. The original methods were these. PCR bias was computationally corrected using synthetic template baselines, reads within Hamming distance 2 were collapsed, and singletons that could not be merged were discarded. Reads were aligned against IMGT so that V, D and J genes, CDR3 length and insertions or deletions at six rearrangement sites could be assigned. Within each subset, clonotype counts were normalized to sorted cell number, and only after that were true diversity and Gini coefficients computed with the tcR R package. The overlap coefficient, calculated on TCRB nucleotide sequences, was used to measure repertoire sharing. This immuneACCESS table, as held by TCRdb, lists in-frame sequences with V and J called but not all clones. Of the missing ones, under half trace to an unresolved V gene in checked studies; the others have no known cause. D and trimming were read from the DNA, whereas the V and J calls and clone size are those reported in that table. In all, the sample holds 200,000 to 250,000 clones, and around 26% of those were seen once. The ten biggest clones cover 3.5% to 4% of the sample.

V loses 4 bases, J loses 7 bases, and the germline ends lie 11 bases apart. Its CDR3 holds 13 amino acids, cysteine through phenylalanine. The retained sequence is limited to the CDR3, 39 bases, with the frame set at the first base. According to the germline V gene (reference sequence), CDR1 reads LNHNV and CDR2 reads YYDKDF. General study outcomes and caveats: The naive, central memory and regulatory TCRB repertoires appeared to resemble one another more closely among patients than among healthy donors. Because cDNA was sequenced instead of genomic DNA, activated cells with high expression could be over-represented, although the groups did not differ in activation or CD3 levels. PCR may preferentially amplify shorter templates, but because patient and control samples were amplified and corrected together, any resulting skew would affect both groups equally. In all four CD4+ subsets, TCRB CDR3 length was moderately but significantly shorter in type 1 diabetes patients. Because the HLA sub-analyses included only small numbers of individuals, any influence of HLA type on TCRB rearrangement was left unresolved. At VDJ recombination sites, patients with type 1 diabetes made fewer insertions and deleted more nucleotides, a pattern implying thymic rearrangement abnormalities.

A single peripheral blood draw of about 120 mL on average was collected from each donor into heparinised tubes. A BD FACSAria II and a panel including CD45RO, CCR7, CD25, CD127, CD95 and CD27 were used to sort naive, central memory, regulatory and stem cell-like memory CD4+ T cells. Every sorted population had a purity above 98%. PBMCs were isolated immediately by Lymphoprep density gradient centrifugation and stained directly without culture. To minimize batch effects, samples were stained and sorted in pairs, one healthy donor with one patient per experiment. Input material: central memory CD4+ T cells from blood. The rearrangement joined TRBV15 to TRBJ1-5, with no reliable assignment of the D segment. This receptor was obtained from a man aged 25-45 years in good health. The DNA reads TGTGCCACCAGCACATGGGGTCGCCAGCCCCAGCATTTT. Translated, it gives CATSTWGRQPQHF.